The present TCR beta chain was sequenced within a study of T cell changes during pregnancy in multiple sclerosis. Sequencing was performed with immunoSEQ multiplex PCR; in TCRdb, only in-frame clones are kept and a portion is missing. The sample has about 35,000 clones, 85% to 90% seen once. This clone was seen once. This specimen consisted of CD8+ T cells from peripheral blood mononuclear cells, obtained in the third trimester of pregnancy. The source of this sequence is a female donor with multiple sclerosis, enrolled in a pregnancy study.

The chain's CDR3 is CASSLARGYTF. The CDR3 DNA reads as TGTGCCAGCAGCTTAGCGCGGGGCTACACCTTC. V gene TRBV7-2 combines with J gene TRBJ1-2; D is unclear. In germline, CDR1 is SGHTA, CDR2 FQGNSA. The CDR3 covers 11 residues. V dropped 0 bases and J dropped 8 bases, with 4 bases sitting between them.